This entry is about one TCR beta chain. Unique molecular identifiers were incorporated during preparation of the TCRbeta library. TCRdb reanalysed the PCR reads using MiXCR and keeps one entry per CDR3 protein. The sample lists 800,000 to 1,000,000 distinct CDR3 sequences; under 30% were seen once. This sample is drawn from a study of T-cell reconstitution after alpha-beta-depleted transplantation in children. The length of the CDR3 is 14 residues. V lost 2 bases to trimming and J lost 5 bases; unmatched junction nucleotides: 8. Germline lookup yields CDR1 DFQATT and CDR2 SNEGSKA (reference sequence).

The rearrangement joins TRBV20-1 to TRBJ1-2, with 7 bases that match TRBD1. The material sequenced was PBMCs, mostly from graft donor cells, taken 360 days after TCRalphabeta/CD19-depleted stem cell transplant. The TCR sequence derives from a boy under three years old who had a stem cell transplant for SCID, so the T cells may come from the graft donor. The CDR3 nucleotides are TGCAGTGCTAGACCGACAGGGCCTCTTTATGGCTACACCTTC. Its protein product is CSARPTGPLYGYTF.